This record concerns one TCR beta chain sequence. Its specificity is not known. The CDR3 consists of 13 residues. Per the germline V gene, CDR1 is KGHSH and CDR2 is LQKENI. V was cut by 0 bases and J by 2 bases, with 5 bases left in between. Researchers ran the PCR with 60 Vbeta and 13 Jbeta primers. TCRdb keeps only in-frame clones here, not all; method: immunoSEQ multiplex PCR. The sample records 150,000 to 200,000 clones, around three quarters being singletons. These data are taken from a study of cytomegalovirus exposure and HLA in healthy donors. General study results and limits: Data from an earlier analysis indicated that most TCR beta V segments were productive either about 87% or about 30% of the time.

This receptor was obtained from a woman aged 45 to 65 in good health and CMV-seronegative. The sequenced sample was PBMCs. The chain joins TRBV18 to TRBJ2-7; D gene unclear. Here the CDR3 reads CASSPPVTYEQYF. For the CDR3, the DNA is TGTGCCAGCTCACCACCCGTTACCTACGAGCAGTACTTC.